The clone carrying this T cell receptor beta chain was seen a handful of times. The data stem from a study of blood T cell repertoires in COVID-19. For the study at large: There were acute and convalescent COVID-19 samples, and they came from the United States, Italy and Spain.

Authors' analysis steps: Counts of nucleated cells, estimated from reference gene primer amplification, were obtained. Method: immunoSEQ multiplex PCR; TCRdb's copy keeps in-frame clones and lacks some. V and J calls plus clone size are reproduced from that table; the DNA served to infer D and trimming. The sample includes roughly 250,000 clones, approximately 79% of them seen just once. This CDR3 has 15 amino acids. The ends lost 3 bases at V and 8 bases at J; junction bases unmatched: 7. CDR1 is KGHSH, CDR2 LQKENI, per germline. The sequencing input was peripheral blood. The clonotype comes from a woman in her thirties or forties with active or convalescent COVID-19. The rearrangement uses TRBV18 and TRBJ2-1, with TRBD1 matching 10 bases. In DNA, the CDR3 is TGTGCCAGCTCACCGCCCCGACAGGGGGCCCATGAGCAGTTCTTC. Translating gives CASSPPRQGAHEQFF.